Here is one T cell receptor (beta chain) with its context. Those enrolled in Seattle joined during active infection and were followed longitudinally afterward. The data originate from a study of blood T cell repertoires in COVID-19. Sequencing was performed with immunoSEQ multiplex PCR; in TCRdb, only in-frame clones are kept and a portion is missing. Among 50,000 to 60,000 clones listed, approximately 86% were seen once. Unmatched junction bases numbered 11, after V lost 6 bases and J lost 3 bases. The CDR3 has 17 residues. CDR1 and CDR2 (germline): SGHTS, YDEGEE. Material: peripheral blood. J is TRBJ1-5 and V is TRBV5-8; 11 bases align to TRBD1. This TCR came from a man in his forties with COVID-19, enrolled during active disease. The DNA for the CDR3 is TGTGCCAGCACCAAATCCCCGGGACAGGGGGACAATCAGCCCCAGCATTTT. It translates to CASTKSPGQGDNQPQHF.